One and the same sample provided the 23 T cell receptor beta chains below, sequenced in a study of early T cells in non-severe SARS-CoV-2 infection. From the 5' RACE reads, TCRdb called clonotypes with MiXCR, one entry per CDR3 protein. The sample has approximately 22,000 distinct CDR3 sequences, approximately 4.4% seen once. Sequencing was done on a sample of whole blood. These receptors all stem from an adult who was a healthcare worker with PCR-confirmed SARS-CoV-2 infection or an uninfected control (not recorded which).

This clonotype was seen repeatedly, ten times or more. CDR3 sequence reads: CASSREGGYGYTF. The CDR3 DNA is TGCGCCAGCAGCCGAGAAGGGGGCTATGGCTACACCTTC. The chain recombines TRBV4-3 with TRBJ1-2, with a possible D match to TRBD1 (6 bases). V shed 4 bases and J shed 4 bases, with 10 bases lying between them. Germline CDR1 reads LGHNA; CDR2 reads YSLEER. The CDR3 length is 13 residues.

This clonotype was picked up a small number of times. The gene calls are TRBV30 and TRBJ2-7, with a possible D match to TRBD1 (6 bases). The CDR3 length is 13 residues. Germline V CDR1 and CDR2: GTSNPN, SVGIG (reference sequence). Trimming shortened V by 0 bases and J by 6 bases, and 12 bases separated the two germline ends. CDR3 sequence (DNA): TGTGCCTGGAGTGTAGGGGGTAGACTCGAGCAGTACTTC. Its translation: CAWSVGGRLEQYF.

This clonotype was detected many times. The V gene is TRBV29-1, the J gene TRBJ2-6; D may be TRBD1 (5 bases). Germline CDR1 is SQVTM and CDR2 is ANQGSEA. The CDR3 runs to 14 residues. The germline V and J ends were trimmed by 6 bases and 0 bases, with 9 bases remaining between them. The CDR3 loop is CSVTGPSGANVLTF. DNA of the CDR3: TGCAGCGTCACAGGACCCTCTGGGGCCAACGTCCTGACTTTC.

This clonotype has only a few counts. The chain joins TRBV20-1 to TRBJ1-4; 10 nucleotides match TRBD1. The CDR3 has 15 residues. Germline V gene sequence: CDR1 DFQATT, CDR2 SNEGSKA (reference sequence). With V trimmed by 6 bases and J by 0 bases, 4 bases remained unmatched. CDR3 residues: CSATGTGATNEKLFF. The CDR3, as DNA: TGCAGTGCAACCGGGACAGGGGCAACTAATGAAAAACTGTTTTTT.

This clonotype was observed at least ten times. The chain has TRBV7-3 and TRBJ2-2; TRBD1 agrees at 7 bases. The CDR3 consists of 13 residues. With V trimmed by 2 bases and J by 6 bases, 0 bases remained unmatched. CDR1 and CDR2 (germline): SGHTA, FQGTGA. The CDR3 loop is CASSLQGAGELFF. The CDR3 DNA reads TGTGCCAGCAGCTTACAGGGGGCCGGGGAGCTGTTTTTT.

This clonotype was found a few times. The chain combines TRBV7-8 with TRBJ1-1; D is uncertain. This CDR3 has 13 amino acids. Germline assignment: CDR1 SGHVS and CDR2 FQNEAQ. The ends were cut back, 1 base at V and 0 bases at J, with 3 bases in the middle. As DNA, the CDR3 is TGTGCCAGCAGCTTAGGAATGAACACTGAAGCTTTCTTT. It specifies CASSLGMNTEAFF.

The table lists this clonotype with a few counts. J is TRBJ2-7 and V is TRBV21-1; the table names TRBD2, a call not compared with the DNA. TRBV21-1 constitutes a pseudogene. This CDR3 is built from 17 residues. CDR3 region: CASSKGTPGLPFYEQYF. CDR3 in DNA: TGTGCCAGCAGCAAAGGCACTCCGGGACTGCCTTTCTACGAGCAGTACTTC.

This clonotype was found many times. The chain employs TRBV14 and TRBJ1-6; unclear D gene. Per germline, CDR1 SGHDN and CDR2 FVKESK. V was clipped by 5 bases and J by 7 bases, with 12 bases between them. This CDR3 contains 14 residues. CDR3 protein: CASSNRESNSPLHF. CDR3 nucleotide sequence: TGTGCCAGCAGCAACCGGGAATCAAATTCACCCCTCCACTTT. The full variable domain, with the rest looked up from reference TRBV14 and TRBJ1-6, is EAGVTQFPSHSVIEKGQTVTLRCDPISGHDNLYWYRRVMGKEIKFLLHFVKESKQDESGMPNNRFLAERTGGTYSTLKVQPAELEDSGVYFCASSNRESNSPLHFGNGTRLTVT.

The V call is TRBV11-2, the J call TRBJ2-5; 7 nucleotides align to TRBD2. This CDR3 region has 16 residues. CDR1 is SGHAT, CDR2 FQNNGV, per germline. Trimming at V came to 0 bases and at J to 2 bases, leaving 6 bases not matched to a gene. The CDR3 reads CASSLEVPSGQETQYF. CDR3 DNA sequence: TGTGCCAGCAGCTTAGAAGTTCCTAGCGGTCAAGAGACCCAGTACTTC. Variable domain in full (rest from reference TRBV11-2 and TRBJ2-5): EAGVAQSPRYKIIEKRQSVAFWCNPISGHATLYWYQQILGQGPKLLIQFQNNGVVDDSQLPKDRFSAERLKGVDSTLKIQPAKLEDSAVYLCASSLEVPSGQETQYFGPGTRLLVL.

In its sample, this clonotype ranks as medium-sized. In DNA, the CDR3 is TGCGCCAGCAGCTCAAACGGGGGTACTAATGAAAAACTGTTTTTT. Encoded protein: CASSSNGGTNEKLFF. The chain uses TRBV4-1 and TRBJ1-4; a possible D gene is TRBD1 (5 bases). Germline lookup yields CDR1 MGHRA and CDR2 YSYEKL. The CDR3 sequence is 15 residues long. The V gene lost 5 bases and the J gene lost 2 bases, with 12 bases spanning the gap.

This clonotype was found many times. The V gene is TRBV7-3, the J gene TRBJ2-3; 15 bases line up with TRBD2. CDR1 and CDR2 from the germline V gene are SGHTA and FQGTGA. V was pared by 5 bases and J by 7 bases, with 10 bases of the junction left unmatched. This CDR3 spans 17 amino acids. CDR3 nucleotides: TGTGCCAGCAGCCCCGCCCTGGGGACTAGCGGGGGGTATACGCAGTATTTT. It codes for CASSPALGTSGGYTQYF.

In this sample, this clonotype turned up many times. The chain recombines TRBV4-2 with TRBJ2-7; TRBD1 agrees at 8 bases. V lost 0 bases to trimming and J lost 2 bases; unmatched junction nucleotides: 12. This CDR3 is 18 amino acids long. Looked up from germline, CDR1 is LGHNA and CDR2 is YNFKEQ. CDR3 sequence reads: CASSQEQYRGDRPYEQYF. CDR3 DNA sequence: TGTGCCAGCAGCCAAGAGCAGTACAGGGGGGACAGACCCTACGAGCAGTACTTC.

The rearrangement uses TRBV7-9 and TRBJ2-7; D unclear. The CDR3 consists of 12 residues. The V end lost 7 bases, the J end lost 4 bases, and 11 bases lay between the germline ends. In germline, CDR1 is SEHNR, CDR2 FQNEAQ (reference sequence). CDR3 loop: CASTEQKYEQYF. As DNA, the CDR3 is TGTGCCAGCACCGAACAGAAATACGAGCAGTACTTC.

This clonotype has only a few counts. The V call is TRBV19, the J call TRBJ2-7; D remains unclear. CDR3 size: 15 residues. In germline, CDR1 is LNHDA, CDR2 SQIVND (reference sequence). Trimming removed 1 base from V and 2 bases from J, with 12 bases in between. The CDR3 sequence is CASSIVTDPTYEQYF. The CDR3 nucleotides are TGTGCCAGTAGTATAGTGACCGACCCAACCTACGAGCAGTACTTC.

This clonotype was seen at least ten times. The V call is TRBV10-3, the J call TRBJ2-7; D not resolved. The CDR3 has 16 residues. CDR1 and CDR2 from the germline V gene are ENHRY and SYGVKD. V was pared by 6 bases and J by 0 bases, with 18 bases between. Here the CDR3 reads CAIRNGGQANSYEQYF. The DNA for the CDR3 is TGTGCCATCAGGAACGGTGGGCAGGCCAACTCCTACGAGCAGTACTTC.

The V gene is TRBV12-3 or TRBV12-4, the J gene TRBJ1-5; 7 nucleotides line up with TRBD1. The CDR3 totals 13 residues. The V gene end was trimmed by 8 bases and the J gene end by 4 bases; junction bases not matched to a gene: 5. Here the CDR3 DNA reads TGTGCCAGCCGGAGACAGGGAAATCAGCCCCAGCATTTT. Translating gives CASRRQGNQPQHF.

The V call is TRBV12-5, the J call TRBJ1-3, with D unresolved. V was cut by 3 bases and J by 0 bases, with 6 bases left in between. This CDR3 has 14 amino acids. Germline V gene lookup returns CDR1 LGHNT and CDR2 FRNRAP. The CDR3 spells CASGFKGSGNTIYF. CDR3 sequence (DNA): TGTGCTAGTGGTTTCAAAGGCTCTGGAAACACCATATATTTT.

This clonotype was seen a few times. The gene calls are TRBV7-3 and TRBJ2-3; 12 bases fit TRBD2. CDR1 is SGHTA, CDR2 FQGTGA, per germline. V was pared by 4 bases and J by 6 bases, with 2 bases of the junction left unmatched. CDR3 length equals 14 residues. CDR3 loop: CASSSGTSGDTQYF. The CDR3 DNA reads TGTGCCAGCAGCTCCGGGACTAGCGGGGATACGCAGTATTTT.

There are a few counts of this clonotype. The rearrangement uses TRBV20-1 and TRBJ2-7; possibly TRBD1 for D (5 bases). Germline loops: CDR1 DFQATT, CDR2 SNEGSKA (reference sequence). V shed 1 base and J shed 5 bases, with 15 bases lying between them. This CDR3 has 14 amino acids. CDR3 in DNA: TGCAGTGCTAGAGTAGGGCAGGGTAACAACGAGCAGTACTTC. Translating gives CSARVGQGNNEQYF.

J is TRBJ1-2 and V is TRBV12-5; 7 bases map to TRBD1. The CDR3 contains 12 residues. From germline, CDR1 is LGHNT and CDR2 FRNRAP. This CDR3 is CGSGQANYGYTF. The CDR3 DNA reads as TGTGGTTCCGGACAGGCAAACTATGGCTACACCTTC.

The V and J genes are TRBV29-1 and TRBJ2-1, with 8 bases fitting TRBD1. The CDR3 sequence is 14 residues long. CDR1 SQVTM and CDR2 ANQGSEA come from the germline V gene. Unmatched junction bases numbered 9, after V lost 3 bases and J lost 8 bases. The CDR3 DNA sequence: TGCAGCGTTGAGCGGAACAGGGGGAAGGATGAGCAGTTCTTC. Translated, it gives CSVERNRGKDEQFF.

A few counts support this clonotype. The J gene is TRBJ1-3, the V gene TRBV27; the match to TRBD1 covers 7 bases. Germline V gives CDR1 MNHEY, CDR2 SMNVEV (reference sequence). This CDR3 is built from 15 residues. J lost 0 bases, V lost 5 bases, and 4 bases had no gene match. DNA for the CDR3: TGTGCCAGCAGTCCCACAGGGGTCTCTGGAAACACCATATATTTT. Translation gives CASSPTGVSGNTIYF.

This clonotype was found many times. In DNA, the CDR3 is TGTGCCATCAGTGAAGGACAATCAAATCAGCCCCAGCATTTT. Amino acid sequence: CAISEGQSNQPQHF. V and J are TRBV10-3 and TRBJ1-5; TRBD1 might be the D (5 bases). Germline CDR1 ENHRY, CDR2 SYGVKD. The CDR3 has 14 amino acids. Trimming pared 3 bases from V and 4 bases from J, leaving 10 bases between.